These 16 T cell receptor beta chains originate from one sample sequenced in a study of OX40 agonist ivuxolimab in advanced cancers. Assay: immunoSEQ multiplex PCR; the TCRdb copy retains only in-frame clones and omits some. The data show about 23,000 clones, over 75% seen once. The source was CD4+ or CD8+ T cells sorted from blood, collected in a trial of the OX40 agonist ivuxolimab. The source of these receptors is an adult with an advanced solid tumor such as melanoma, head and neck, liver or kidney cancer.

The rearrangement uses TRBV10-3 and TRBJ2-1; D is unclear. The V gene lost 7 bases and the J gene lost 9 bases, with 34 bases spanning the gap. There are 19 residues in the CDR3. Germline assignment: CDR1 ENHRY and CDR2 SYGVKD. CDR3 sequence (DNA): TGTGCCATCATACGAACCCAGGCCGGCTTTATTTCCGCGGCGGCTGAGCAGTTCTTC. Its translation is CAIIRTQAGFISAAAEQFF.

The CDR3 DNA follows: TGTGCCACCAGCAGAGCGTCCACTGAAGCTTTCTTT. As protein: CATSRASTEAFF. This chain connects TRBV15 to TRBJ1-1; D gene unclear. Trimming stripped 1 base from V and 4 bases from J, with 4 bases between. Germline V gene lookup returns CDR1 LNHNV and CDR2 YYDKDF (reference sequence). The CDR3 length is 12 residues.

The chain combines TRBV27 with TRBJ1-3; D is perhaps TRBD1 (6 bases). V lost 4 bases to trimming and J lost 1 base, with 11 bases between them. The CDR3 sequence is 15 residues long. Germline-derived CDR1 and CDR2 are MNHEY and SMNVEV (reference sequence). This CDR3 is CASSSSGASGNTIYF. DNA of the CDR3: TGTGCCAGCAGTTCGTCAGGGGCATCTGGAAACACCATATATTTT.

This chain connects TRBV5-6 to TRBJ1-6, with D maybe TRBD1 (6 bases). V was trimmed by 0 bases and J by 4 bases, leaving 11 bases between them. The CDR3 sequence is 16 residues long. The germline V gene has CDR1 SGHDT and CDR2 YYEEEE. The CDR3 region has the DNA TGTGCCAGCAGCTTGGCACAGGGAGGATATAATTCACCCCTCCACTTT. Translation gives CASSLAQGGYNSPLHF.

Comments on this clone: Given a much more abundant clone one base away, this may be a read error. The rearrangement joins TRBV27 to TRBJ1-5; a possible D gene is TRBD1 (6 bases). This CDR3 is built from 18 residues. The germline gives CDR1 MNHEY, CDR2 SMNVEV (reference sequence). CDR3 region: CANSPTGNQHYSNQPQHF. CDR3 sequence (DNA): TGTGCCAACAGTCCAACAGGGAACCAACATTATAGCAATCAGCCCCAGCATTTT.

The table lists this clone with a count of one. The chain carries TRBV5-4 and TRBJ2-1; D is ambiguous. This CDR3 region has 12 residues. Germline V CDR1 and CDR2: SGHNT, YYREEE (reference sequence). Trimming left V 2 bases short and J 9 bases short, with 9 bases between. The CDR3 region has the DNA TGTGCCAGCAGCTTCTCCAGGAGTGAGCAGTTCTTC. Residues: CASSFSRSEQFF.

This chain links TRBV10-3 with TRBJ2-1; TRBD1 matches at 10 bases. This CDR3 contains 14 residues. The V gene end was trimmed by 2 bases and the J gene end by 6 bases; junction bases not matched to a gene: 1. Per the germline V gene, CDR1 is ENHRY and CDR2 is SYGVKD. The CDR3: CAISERTGGNEQFF. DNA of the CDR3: TGTGCCATCAGTGAGAGGACAGGGGGCAATGAGCAGTTCTTC.

The CDR3 coding sequence is TGTGCCAGCACTTACTTGGGTACAATAAATGAGCAGTTCTTC. It encodes CASTYLGTINEQFF. The chain is built from TRBV27 and TRBJ2-1, with D uncertain. V lost 7 bases, J lost 7 bases, and 17 bases lay in between. Germline V gene lookup returns CDR1 MNHEY and CDR2 SMNVEV (reference sequence). This CDR3 contains 14 residues.

CDR3 sequence (DNA): TGTGCCACCAGCAATACGATAGTACGGGGGACTCAAGAGACCCAGTACTTC. This gives the protein CATSNTIVRGTQETQYF. V gene TRBV15 combines with J gene TRBJ2-5, with D perhaps matching TRBD2 (6 bases). V was shortened by 4 bases and J by 2 bases, with 20 bases between the two germline ends. Germline values: CDR1 LNHNV, CDR2 YYDKDF (reference sequence). The CDR3 is 17 residues long.

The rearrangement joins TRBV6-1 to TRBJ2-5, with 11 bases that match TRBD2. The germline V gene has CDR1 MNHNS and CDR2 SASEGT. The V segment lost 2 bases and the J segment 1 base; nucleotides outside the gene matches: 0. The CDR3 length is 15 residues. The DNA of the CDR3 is TGTGCCAGCAGTGAACTAGCGGGGGGCCAAGAGACCCAGTACTTC. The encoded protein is CASSELAGGQETQYF.

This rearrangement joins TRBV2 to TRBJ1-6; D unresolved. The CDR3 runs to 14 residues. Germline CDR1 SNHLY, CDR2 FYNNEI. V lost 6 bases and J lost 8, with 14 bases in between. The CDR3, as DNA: TGTGCCAGCAGATTGCAGCCTAACGATTCACCCCTCCACTTT. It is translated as CASRLQPNDSPLHF.

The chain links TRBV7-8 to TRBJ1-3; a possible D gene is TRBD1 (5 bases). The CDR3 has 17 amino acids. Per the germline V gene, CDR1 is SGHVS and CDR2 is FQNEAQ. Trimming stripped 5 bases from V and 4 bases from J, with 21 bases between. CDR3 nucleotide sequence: TGTGCCAGCAGCATCCCCTCGGGGGATCCCTCCGGAAACACCATATATTTT. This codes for CASSIPSGDPSGNTIYF.

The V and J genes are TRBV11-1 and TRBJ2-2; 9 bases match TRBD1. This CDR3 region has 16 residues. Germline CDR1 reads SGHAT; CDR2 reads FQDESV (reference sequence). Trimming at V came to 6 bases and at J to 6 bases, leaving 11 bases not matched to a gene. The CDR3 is CASSFTRTGVSGELFF. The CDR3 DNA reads TGTGCCAGCAGTTTTACTCGGACAGGGGTTTCCGGGGAGCTGTTTTTT.

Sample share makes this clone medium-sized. In DNA, the CDR3 is TGTGCCAGCAGTGGGGCCCTTTACGAGCAGTACTTC. As protein: CASSGALYEQYF. The chain carries TRBV2 and TRBJ2-7; unclear D gene. Trimming left V 4 bases short and J 4 bases short, with 8 bases between. The CDR3 totals 12 residues. Germline V CDR1 and CDR2: SNHLY, FYNNEI.

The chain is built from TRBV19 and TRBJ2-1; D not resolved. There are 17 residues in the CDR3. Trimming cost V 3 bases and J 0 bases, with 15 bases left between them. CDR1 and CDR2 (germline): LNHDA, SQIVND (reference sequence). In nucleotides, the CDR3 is TGTGCCAGTAGTATGTTTTTTGGTTTTGCCTCCTACAATGAGCAGTTCTTC. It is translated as CASSMFFGFASYNEQFF.

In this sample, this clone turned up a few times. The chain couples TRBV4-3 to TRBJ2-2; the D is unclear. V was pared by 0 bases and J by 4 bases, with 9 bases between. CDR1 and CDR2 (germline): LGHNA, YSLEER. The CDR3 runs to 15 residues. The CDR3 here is CASSQDSAATGELFF. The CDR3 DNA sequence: TGCGCCAGCAGCCAAGATAGTGCAGCCACCGGGGAGCTGTTTTTT.